The 24 T cell receptor beta chains given below trace back to one sample, sequenced in a study of T-cell reconstitution after alpha-beta-depleted transplantation in children. Unique molecular identifiers tagged the TCRbeta library. One entry per CDR3 protein results from TCRdb running MiXCR on the PCR reads. This sample has 500,000 to 650,000 distinct CDR3 sequences; over 10% occur once, and the top ten carry around 2.2%. Sequenced here: PBMCs, mostly from graft donor cells, sampled 360 days after TCRalphabeta/CD19-depleted stem cell transplant. The receptors were sampled from a male patient under 18 who had a stem cell transplant for acute myeloid leukemia, so the T cells may come from the graft donor.

This clonotype was detected only a few times. The CDR3 is CAITDSFTGELFF. The CDR3 coding sequence is TGTGCCATCACGGACTCATTCACCGGGGAGCTGTTTTTT. The gene calls are TRBV10-3 and TRBJ2-2, with D perhaps matching TRBD2 (5 bases). V was cut by 7 bases and J by 4 bases, with 10 bases left in between. CDR3 length: 13 amino acids. CDR1 ENHRY and CDR2 SYGVKD come from the germline V gene.

This clonotype was observed a few times. The J gene is TRBJ2-3, the V gene TRBV4-3; 9 bases map to TRBD2. CDR1 is LGHNA, CDR2 YSLEER, per germline. The CDR3 spans 17 residues. Germline trimming cut 4 bases from V and 4 bases from J; bases unmatched to any gene: 12. CDR3 in amino acids: CASSLDPSGIWADTQYF. The CDR3 bases are TGCGCCAGCAGCCTAGACCCTAGCGGGATATGGGCAGATACGCAGTATTTT.

This clonotype has a handful of counts. This rearrangement joins TRBV20-1 to TRBJ2-2; TRBD2 is a possible D gene (5 bases). Trimming cost V 6 bases and J 5 bases, with 13 bases left between them. The CDR3 is 13 residues long. The germline V gene has CDR1 DFQATT and CDR2 SNEGSKA (reference sequence). CDR3 sequence: CSAKGRGTGELFF. CDR3 sequence (DNA): TGCAGTGCCAAAGGTCGGGGTACCGGGGAGCTGTTTTTT.

This sequence joins TRBV14 and TRBJ2-1; possible D gene TRBD2, 6 bases. The ends were cut back, 2 bases at V and 1 base at J, with 9 bases in the middle. The CDR3 is made up of 15 amino acids. Per the germline V gene, CDR1 is SGHDN and CDR2 is FVKESK. Written as DNA, the CDR3 is TGTGCCAGCAGCCAATTAGCGGCTTCCTACAATGAGCAGTTCTTC. Encoded protein: CASSQLAASYNEQFF.

The gene calls are TRBV7-9 and TRBJ2-7, with 10 bases that match TRBD2. This CDR3 contains 15 residues. Germline CDR1 and CDR2: SEHNR and FQNEAQ (reference sequence). J lost 4 bases, V lost 5 bases, and 8 bases had no gene match. The chain's CDR3 is CASSHRTSGTYEQYF. The CDR3 bases are TGTGCCAGCAGCCACCGGACTAGCGGTACTTACGAGCAGTACTTC. The whole variable domain, filled in from reference TRBV7-9 and TRBJ2-7, reads DTGVSQNPRHKITKRGQNVTFRCDPISEHNRLYWYRQTLGQGPEFLTYFQNEAQLEKSRLLSDRFSAERPKGSFSTLEIQRTEQGDSAMYLCASSHRTSGTYEQYFGPGTRLTVT.

There are a few counts of this clonotype. The chain has TRBV9 and TRBJ2-7; 13 bases align to TRBD2. The CDR3 runs 16 residues. CDR1 and CDR2 (germline): SGDLS, YYNGEE. Germline trimming cut 3 bases from V and 1 base from J; bases unmatched to any gene: 4. CDR3 nucleotide sequence: TGTGCCAGCAGCGGGACTAGCGGGAGTCCTTCCTACGAGCAGTACTTC. Encoded protein: CASSGTSGSPSYEQYF.

The table lists this clonotype with a count of one. CDR3 loop: CASSRDPQLNEQFF. The CDR3 DNA reads TGTGCCAGTAGTCGGGACCCCCAGTTGAATGAGCAGTTCTTC. This chain uses TRBV19 with TRBJ2-1, with D perhaps matching TRBD1 or TRBD2 (5 bases each). The length of the CDR3 is 14 residues. Trimming shortened V by 5 bases and J by 7 bases, and 15 bases separated the two germline ends. Germline V gene sequence: CDR1 LNHDA, CDR2 SQIVND (reference sequence).

The rearrangement joins TRBV12-3 or TRBV12-4 to TRBJ1-5; possibly TRBD1 for D (5 bases). The CDR3 is 16 residues long. The ends were cut back, 2 bases at V and 2 bases at J, with 13 bases in the middle. Here the CDR3 reads CASSLMQGGGNQPQHF. The CDR3 DNA reads as TGTGCCAGCAGTTTAATGCAGGGAGGCGGCAATCAGCCCCAGCATTTT.

The chain links TRBV10-3 to TRBJ2-3, with no clear D. Germline CDR1 reads ENHRY; CDR2 reads SYGVKD. Deletions cut 6 bases from V and 5 bases from J, with 9 bases between. This CDR3 contains 12 residues. The CDR3 coding sequence is TGTGCCATCAGATCCAGTGTAGATACGCAGTATTTT. Its translation: CAIRSSVDTQYF.

This clonotype has only a few counts. The V gene is TRBV18, the J gene TRBJ2-7; D is perhaps TRBD1 (6 bases). The CDR3 runs to 17 residues. Germline CDR1 reads KGHSH; CDR2 reads LQKENI. V lost 0 bases, J lost 4 bases, and 19 bases lay in between. CDR3 sequence (DNA): TGTGCCAGCTCACCACCCCCAACCGGGACAAGGGGGTACGAGCAGTACTTC. Its translation: CASSPPPTGTRGYEQYF.

The V gene is TRBV12-3 or TRBV12-4, the J gene TRBJ2-7; TRBD1 agrees at 8 bases. Unmatched junction bases numbered 1, after V lost 2 bases and J lost 1 base. The CDR3 has 14 amino acids. The CDR3 loop is CASSLHRGSYEQYF. The CDR3, as DNA: TGTGCCAGCAGTTTACACAGGGGGTCCTACGAGCAGTACTTC.

The chain carries TRBV20-1 and TRBJ2-7; 11 bases are a match to TRBD2. The CDR3 sequence is 15 residues long. The germline V gene encodes CDR1 DFQATT and CDR2 SNEGSKA (reference sequence). The V gene end was trimmed by 7 bases and the J gene end by 4 bases; junction bases not matched to a gene: 12. The CDR3 nucleotides read TGCAGTGTCCTAATAGCGGGAGGGCCGGGTTACGAGCAGTACTTC. It codes for CSVLIAGGPGYEQYF.

This clonotype was detected only a few times. CDR3 region: CASSYLWGFGQFF. CDR3 DNA: TGTGCCAGCAGTTACTTGTGGGGGTTCGGGCAGTTCTTC. The rearrangement uses TRBV6-2 or TRBV6-3 and TRBJ2-1, with D tentatively TRBD1 or TRBD2 (5 bases each). Trimming removed 1 base at V and 12 bases at J, with 13 bases between. Germline V gene sequence: CDR1 MNHEY, CDR2 SVGEGT. The CDR3 totals 13 residues.

This clonotype was seen more than once but under ten times. This chain uses TRBV5-1 with TRBJ2-3, with D possibly TRBD1 on 5 matching bases. In germline, CDR1 is SGHRS, CDR2 YFSETQ. The CDR3 length is 15 residues. V was cut by 1 base and J by 6 bases, with 15 bases left in between. CDR3 coding DNA: TGCGCCAGCAGCTTGAGGGGTCGGTCGGAGGATACGCAGTATTTT. Amino acid sequence: CASSLRGRSEDTQYF.

This clonotype was recorded many times. The chain combines TRBV5-1 with TRBJ2-3, with 11 bases identical to TRBD1. The CDR3 extends over 20 amino acids. Germline V gene data show CDR1 as SGHRS and CDR2 as YFSETQ. J lost 8 bases, V lost 2 bases, and 22 bases had no gene match. For the CDR3, the DNA is TGCGCCAGCAGCTTCAAATCATCAAACTCCCCGGGACAGGGGGTCGGTACGCAGTATTTT. It specifies CASSFKSSNSPGQGVGTQYF. The full variable domain, with the rest looked up from reference TRBV5-1 and TRBJ2-3, is KAGVTQTPRYLIKTRGQQVTLSCSPISGHRSVSWYQQTPGQGLQFLFEYFSETQRNKGNFPGRFSGRQFSNSRSEMNVSTLELGDSALYLCASSFKSSNSPGQGVGTQYFGPGTRLTVL.

The chain uses TRBV5-1 and TRBJ1-6, with TRBD1 identical over 11 bases. Trimming at V came to 3 bases and at J to 0 bases, leaving 5 bases not matched to a gene. This CDR3 is built from 18 residues. Germline V CDR1 and CDR2: SGHRS, YFSETQ. In nucleotides, the CDR3 is TGCGCCAGCAGCTCCGGGACAGGGGGGAGCTCCTATAATTCACCCCTCCACTTT. Translation gives CASSSGTGGSSYNSPLHF.

The chain has TRBV20-1 and TRBJ2-6; a weak D match, TRBD1 (6 bases). The germline V and J ends were trimmed by 1 base and 0 bases, with 16 bases remaining between them. CDR3 length: 18 residues. The germline CDR1 and CDR2 sequences are DFQATT and SNEGSKA (reference sequence). In nucleotides, the CDR3 is TGCAGTGCTAGAGCAAGGGGGTGGGCACTCTCTGGGGCCAACGTCCTGACTTTC. It encodes CSARARGWALSGANVLTF.

Ten or more counts support this clonotype. The chain is built from TRBV7-3 and TRBJ2-1; 13 bases map to TRBD2. Looked up from germline, CDR1 is SGHTA and CDR2 is FQGTGA. J lost 6 bases, V lost 5 bases, and 10 bases had no gene match. The CDR3 has 17 amino acids. This chain's CDR3 is CASSSTSGRAGANEQFF. CDR3 sequence (DNA): TGTGCCAGCAGCAGCACTAGCGGGAGGGCAGGGGCCAATGAGCAGTTCTTC.

At least ten counts were recorded for this clonotype. The CDR3 DNA sequence: TGCAGTGCTAGAGATTGGGGCGGGGGCCCGAGGGGCGAGCAGTACTTC. Translated, it gives CSARDWGGGPRGEQYF. V is TRBV20-1 and J is TRBJ2-7; TRBD2 is a possible D gene (7 bases). Germline V gene data show CDR1 as DFQATT and CDR2 as SNEGSKA (reference sequence). The V gene lost 0 bases and the J gene lost 6 bases, with 21 bases spanning the gap. This CDR3 has 16 amino acids.

V gene TRBV12-3 or TRBV12-4 combines with J gene TRBJ2-5; 7 positions agree with TRBD1. V lost 6 bases to trimming and J lost 2 bases; unmatched junction nucleotides: 6. The CDR3 totals 14 residues. The CDR3 here is CASRDGTVQETQYF. DNA of the CDR3: TGTGCCAGCAGGGATGGGACAGTACAAGAGACCCAGTACTTC.

This clonotype was recorded a few times. The rearrangement joins TRBV12-3 or TRBV12-4 to TRBJ2-7; 9 bases are shared with TRBD1. The CDR3 runs 12 residues. With 6 bases clipped from V and 11 bases from J, the junction kept 8 bases outside the gene matches. This CDR3 reads CASRLQGATKYF. Written as DNA, the CDR3 is TGTGCCAGCAGGTTACAGGGGGCAACGAAGTACTTC.

With regard to this clonotype: A much larger clonotype is one base distant, so this may be a read error. The chain carries TRBV7-4 and TRBJ2-1; TRBD2 is a possible D gene (5 bases). This CDR3 spans 17 amino acids. CDR1 is SGHVT and CDR2 is SQSDAQ in the germline V gene. The CDR3 spells CASCLTASRSSYNEQFF. CDR3 in DNA: TGTGCCAGCTGCTTAACGGCTAGCCGGAGCTCCTACAATGAGCAGTTCTTC.

The sample holds many counts of this clonotype. A read error may produce the germline difference seen at one junction end. The chain recombines TRBV7-7 with TRBJ2-3, with 7 bases that match TRBD2. Germline assignment: CDR1 SSHAT and CDR2 FNYEAQ (reference sequence). This CDR3 has 14 amino acids. Here the CDR3 reads CASSSRGSADTQYF. CDR3 DNA: TGTGCTAGCAGCTCGCGCGGGAGCGCAGATACGCAGTATTTT.

The chain recombines TRBV19 with TRBJ2-7; tentative D call: TRBD2 (5 bases). The CDR3 contains 15 residues. Germline CDR1 reads LNHDA; CDR2 reads SQIVND (reference sequence). Trimming took off 3 bases at V and 3 bases at J, with 15 bases between the two ends. The CDR3 sequence: CASSIFGGQSYEQYF. CDR3 in DNA: TGTGCCAGTAGTATTTTCGGCGGGCAGAGCTACGAGCAGTACTTC.